This T cell receptor (beta chain) was identified in a study of blood T cell repertoires in COVID-19. The overall study: Nucleic acid was either cDNA or gDNA, and it came from T cells, B-cell-depleted T cells, or PBMCs.

Sequenced by immunoSEQ multiplex PCR; TCRdb stores in-frame clones only, minus some. Seen here are 200,000 to 250,000 clones, approximately 90% observed once, and the top ten hold over 3%. The sample holds one count of this clone. Trimming took 5 bases from V and 5 from J, leaving 18 bases between them. The germline V gene encodes CDR1 LGHDT and CDR2 YNNKEL (reference sequence). The CDR3 contains 15 residues. The sequenced sample consisted of PBMCs or T cells enriched from blood (not recorded which). The chain is built from TRBV3-1 (or the pseudogene TRBV3-2) and TRBJ1-1, with D possibly being TRBD1 (6 bases). The TCR comes from a woman aged 40 to 50 with acute COVID-19. CDR3 nucleotides: TGTGCCAGCAGCGAAGCCCGGGGGGCAAGAACTGAAGCTTTCTTT. This encodes CASSEARGARTEAFF.